Following are 3 T cell receptor beta chains from one sample sequenced in a study of early stage breast cancer tumors. TCRdb's table, derived via immunoSEQ multiplex PCR, lists solely in-frame clones and lacks some. The sample has approximately 54,000 clones, around 80% seen once. The source material was blood. All receptors come from a person between 35 and 49 years old with breast cancer.

The CDR3 is CASSLMASGIYEQFF. CDR3 nucleotide sequence: TGTGCCAGCAGCTTAATGGCTAGCGGGATCTATGAGCAGTTCTTC. V and J are TRBV7-3 and TRBJ2-1, with TRBD2 matching over 9 bases. The V gene's germline CDR1 is SGHTA and CDR2 FQGTGA. V lost 1 base and J lost 8; bases outside the gene matches: 6. The CDR3 is made up of 15 amino acids.

The J gene is TRBJ2-1, the V gene TRBV6-5; possibly TRBD2 for D (5 bases). The V end was cut by 0 bases, the J end by 0 bases, with 9 bases between. The CDR3 runs to 16 residues. CDR1 MNHEY and CDR2 SVGAGI come from the germline V gene. The CDR3 DNA sequence: TGTGCCAGCAGTTACTCGGCTAGCAGCTCCTACAATGAGCAGTTCTTC. As protein: CASSYSASSSYNEQFF.

V and J are TRBV19 and TRBJ2-7; D is perhaps TRBD1 (7 bases). Trimming removed 3 bases from V and 5 bases from J, with 17 bases in between. Looked up from germline, CDR1 is LNHDA and CDR2 is SQIVND (reference sequence). The CDR3 consists of 15 residues. The CDR3 protein is CASSIGGGMGNEQYF. CDR3 nucleotide sequence: TGTGCCAGTAGTATCGGAGGGGGCATGGGTAACGAGCAGTACTTC.